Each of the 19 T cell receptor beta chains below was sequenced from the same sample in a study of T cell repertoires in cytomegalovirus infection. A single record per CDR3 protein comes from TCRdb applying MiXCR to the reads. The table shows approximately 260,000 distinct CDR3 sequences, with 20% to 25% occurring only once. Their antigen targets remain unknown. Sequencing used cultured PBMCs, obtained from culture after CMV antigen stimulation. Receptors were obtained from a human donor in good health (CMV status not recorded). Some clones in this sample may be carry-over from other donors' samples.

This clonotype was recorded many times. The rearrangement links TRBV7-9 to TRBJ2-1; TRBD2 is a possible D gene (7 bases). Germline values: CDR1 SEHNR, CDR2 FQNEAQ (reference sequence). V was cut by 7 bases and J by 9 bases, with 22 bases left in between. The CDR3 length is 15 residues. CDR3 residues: CASTDLGAGVSEQFF. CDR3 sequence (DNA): TGTGCCAGCACCGACCTGGGGGCGGGAGTTAGTGAGCAGTTCTTC.

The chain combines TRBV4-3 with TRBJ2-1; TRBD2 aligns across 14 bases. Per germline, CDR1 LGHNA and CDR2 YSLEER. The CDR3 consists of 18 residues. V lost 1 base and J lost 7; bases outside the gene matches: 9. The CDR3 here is CASSQAHAGTSGRNEQFF. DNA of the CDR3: TGCGCCAGCAGCCAAGCACACGCCGGGACTAGCGGGAGAAATGAGCAGTTCTTC.

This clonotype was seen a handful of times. This CDR3 is CASSLTPGEKLFF. The CDR3 DNA reads as TGTGCCAGCAGCTTAACCCCGGGCGAAAAACTGTTTTTT. This chain links TRBV7-3 with TRBJ1-4; D is uncertain. The CDR3 covers 13 residues. The V gene's germline CDR1 is SGHTA and CDR2 FQGTGA. The ends were cut back, 0 bases at V and 8 bases at J, with 7 bases in the middle.

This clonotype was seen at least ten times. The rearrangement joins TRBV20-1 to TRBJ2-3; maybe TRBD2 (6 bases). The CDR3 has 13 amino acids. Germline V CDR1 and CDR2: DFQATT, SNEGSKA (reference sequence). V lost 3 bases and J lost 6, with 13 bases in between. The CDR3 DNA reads TGCAGTGCTAGGGGGACTTTGGAGGATACGCAGTATTTT. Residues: CSARGTLEDTQYF.

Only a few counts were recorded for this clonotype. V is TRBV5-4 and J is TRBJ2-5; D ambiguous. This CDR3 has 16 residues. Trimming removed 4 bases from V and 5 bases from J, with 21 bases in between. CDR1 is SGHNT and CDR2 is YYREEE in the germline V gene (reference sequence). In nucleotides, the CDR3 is TGTGCCAGCAGCGGCTATGACGGGCCTGCCGGGGAGACCCAGTACTTC. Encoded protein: CASSGYDGPAGETQYF. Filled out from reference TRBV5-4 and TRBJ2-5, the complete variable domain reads ETGVTQSPTHLIKTRGQQVTLRCSSQSGHNTVSWYQQALGQGPQFIFQYYREEENGRGNFPPRFSGLQFPNYSSELNVNALELDDSALYLCASSGYDGPAGETQYFGPGTRLLVL.

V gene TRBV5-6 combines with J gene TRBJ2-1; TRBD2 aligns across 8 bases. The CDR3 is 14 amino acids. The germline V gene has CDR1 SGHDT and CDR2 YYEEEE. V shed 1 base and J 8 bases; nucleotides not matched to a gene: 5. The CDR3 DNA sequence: TGTGCCAGCAGCTTGCCGGGACTAGGTGATGAGCAGTTCTTC. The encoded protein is CASSLPGLGDEQFF.

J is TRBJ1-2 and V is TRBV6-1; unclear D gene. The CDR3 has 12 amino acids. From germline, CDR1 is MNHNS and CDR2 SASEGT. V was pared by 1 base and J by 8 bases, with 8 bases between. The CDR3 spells CASSEVRQGYTF. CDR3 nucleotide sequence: TGTGCCAGCAGTGAAGTCCGGCAAGGCTACACCTTC.

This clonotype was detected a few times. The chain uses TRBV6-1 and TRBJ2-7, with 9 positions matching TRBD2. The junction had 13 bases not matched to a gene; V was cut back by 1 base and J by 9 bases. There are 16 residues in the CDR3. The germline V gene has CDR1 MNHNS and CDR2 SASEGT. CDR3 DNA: TGTGCCAGCAGTGAAGTCGCTAGCGGGGTACGGTCCCGGCAGTACGTC. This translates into CASSEVASGVRSRQYV.

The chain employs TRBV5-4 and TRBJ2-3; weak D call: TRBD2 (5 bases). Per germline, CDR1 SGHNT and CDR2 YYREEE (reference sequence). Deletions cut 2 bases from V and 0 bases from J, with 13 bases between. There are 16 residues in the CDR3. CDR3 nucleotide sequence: TGTGCCAGCAGCTTAAACAGAGGAGGAAGCACAGATACGCAGTATTTT. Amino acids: CASSLNRGGSTDTQYF.

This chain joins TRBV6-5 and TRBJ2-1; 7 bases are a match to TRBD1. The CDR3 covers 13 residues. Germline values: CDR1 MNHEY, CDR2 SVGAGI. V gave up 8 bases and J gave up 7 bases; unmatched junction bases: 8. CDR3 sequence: CASGATGKNEQFF. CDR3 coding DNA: TGTGCCAGCGGGGCGACAGGGAAAAATGAGCAGTTCTTC.

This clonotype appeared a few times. CDR3 in amino acids: CAHQKASSGNTIYF. The CDR3 DNA follows: TGTGCCCATCAGAAGGCGAGCTCTGGAAACACCATATATTTT. The chain is built from TRBV10-3 and TRBJ1-3; D ambiguous. The germline V and J ends were trimmed by 11 bases and 0 bases, with 14 bases remaining between them. From germline, CDR1 is ENHRY and CDR2 SYGVKD. The CDR3 covers 14 residues.

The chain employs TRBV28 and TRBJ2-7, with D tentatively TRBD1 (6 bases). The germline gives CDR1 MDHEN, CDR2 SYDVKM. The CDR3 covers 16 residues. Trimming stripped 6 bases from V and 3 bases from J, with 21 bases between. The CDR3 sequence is CASSPADDRPHYEQYF. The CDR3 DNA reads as TGTGCCAGCAGCCCGGCCGACGACAGGCCGCACTACGAGCAGTACTTC.

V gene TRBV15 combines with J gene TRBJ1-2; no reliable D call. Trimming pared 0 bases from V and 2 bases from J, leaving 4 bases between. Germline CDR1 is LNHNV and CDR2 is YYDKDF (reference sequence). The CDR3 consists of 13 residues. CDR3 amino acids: CATSRDLNYGYTF. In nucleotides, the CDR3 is TGTGCCACCAGCAGAGATCTCAACTATGGCTACACCTTC.

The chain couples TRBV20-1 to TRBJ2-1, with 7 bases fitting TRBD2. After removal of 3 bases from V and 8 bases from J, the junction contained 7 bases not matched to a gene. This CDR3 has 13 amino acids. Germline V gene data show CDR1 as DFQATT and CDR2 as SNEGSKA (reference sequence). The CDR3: CSASLGLSDEQFF. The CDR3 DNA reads TGCAGTGCTAGTTTGGGACTATCCGATGAGCAGTTCTTC.

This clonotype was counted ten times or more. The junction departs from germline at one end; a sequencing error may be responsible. In DNA, the CDR3 is TGTGCCAGCAGCCTAGCGGGAGGGCCGGGAGAGACCCAGTACTTC. Translated: CASSLAGGPGETQYF. This chain links TRBV7-2 with TRBJ2-5; 12 nucleotides agree with TRBD2. CDR3 length: 15 amino acids. Germline CDR1 is SGHTA and CDR2 is FQGNSA.

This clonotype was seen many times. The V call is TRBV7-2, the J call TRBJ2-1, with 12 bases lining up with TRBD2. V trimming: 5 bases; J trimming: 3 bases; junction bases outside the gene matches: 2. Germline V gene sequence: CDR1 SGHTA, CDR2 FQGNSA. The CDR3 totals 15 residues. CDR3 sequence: CASSQLAGGYNEQFF. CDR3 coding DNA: TGTGCCAGCAGCCAACTAGCGGGAGGCTACAATGAGCAGTTCTTC.

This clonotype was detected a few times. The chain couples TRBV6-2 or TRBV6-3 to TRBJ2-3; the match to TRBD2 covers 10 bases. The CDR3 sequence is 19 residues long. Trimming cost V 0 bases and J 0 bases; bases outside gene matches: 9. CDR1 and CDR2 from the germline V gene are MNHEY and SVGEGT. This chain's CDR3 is CASSYSSLAGVASTDTQYF. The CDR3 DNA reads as TGTGCCAGCAGTTACTCGAGCCTAGCGGGAGTCGCAAGCACAGATACGCAGTATTTT.

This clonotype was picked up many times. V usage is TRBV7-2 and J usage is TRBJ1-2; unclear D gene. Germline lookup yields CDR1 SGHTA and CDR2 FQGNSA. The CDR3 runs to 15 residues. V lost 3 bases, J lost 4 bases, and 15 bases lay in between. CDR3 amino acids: CASSFNVGGIYGYTF. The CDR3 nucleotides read TGTGCCAGCAGCTTCAACGTTGGAGGGATCTATGGCTACACCTTC.

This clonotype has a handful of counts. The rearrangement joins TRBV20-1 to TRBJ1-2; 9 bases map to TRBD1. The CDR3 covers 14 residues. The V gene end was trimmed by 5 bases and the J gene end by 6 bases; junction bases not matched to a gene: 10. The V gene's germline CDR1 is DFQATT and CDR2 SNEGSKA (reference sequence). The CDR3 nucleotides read TGCAGTGCTGACCGGGGACAGGGAATCCATGGCTACACCTTC. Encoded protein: CSADRGQGIHGYTF.